Presented here are 14 T cell receptor beta chains from one specimen sequenced in a study of T-cell memory formation after mild COVID-19. TCRdb processed the 5' RACE reads anew with MiXCR; each CDR3 protein has one entry. Of 350,000 to 450,000 distinct CDR3 sequences detected, 25% to 30% appear once; the ten largest clones hold approximately 12%. Sample: PBMCs or a T cell subset sorted from them (not recorded which). These receptors were collected from an adult woman who had mild COVID-19 (a few samples of this study predate the infection). Cell type and time point are not known.

In DNA, the CDR3 is TGTGCCAGCAGCTTACCCGGGGGTGCCTACAATGAGCAGTTCTTC. It yields the protein CASSLPGGAYNEQFF. The chain has TRBV7-8 and TRBJ2-1; D perhaps matches TRBD2 (6 bases). Trimming removed 2 bases from V and 2 bases from J, with 10 bases in between. Germline lookup yields CDR1 SGHVS and CDR2 FQNEAQ. CDR3 length: 15 residues.

The CDR3 region has the DNA TGTGCCATCAGTGAGGCCCAGGGCCAGGGAGAGACCCAGTACTTC. It encodes CAISEAQGQGETQYF. The V gene is TRBV10-3, the J gene TRBJ2-5, with D possibly TRBD1 on 5 matching bases. CDR1 is ENHRY, CDR2 SYGVKD, per germline. V lost 2 bases, J lost 4 bases, and 14 bases lay in between. The CDR3 contains 15 residues.

The chain is built from TRBV7-3 and TRBJ1-1, with TRBD1 matching over 10 bases. V lost 2 bases, J lost 4 bases, and 7 bases stayed unmatched. Germline CDR1 is SGHTA and CDR2 is FQGTGA. CDR3 length equals 16 residues. The CDR3 coding sequence is TGTGCCAGCAGCTTAGCCGGGACAGGGGCAAGCACTGAAGCTTTCTTT. Amino acid sequence: CASSLAGTGASTEAFF.

This chain joins TRBV29-1 and TRBJ2-1; perhaps TRBD1 as D (5 bases). There are 11 residues in the CDR3. Germline V gene lookup returns CDR1 SQVTM and CDR2 ANQGSEA. V dropped 6 bases and J dropped 6 bases, with 9 bases sitting between them. Here the CDR3 reads CSVGVGNEQFF. In DNA, the CDR3 is TGCAGCGTAGGGGTTGGCAATGAGCAGTTCTTC.

The genes are TRBV29-1 and TRBJ1-2; D unclear. The germline V gene encodes CDR1 SQVTM and CDR2 ANQGSEA. V was clipped by 3 bases and J by 4 bases, with 12 bases between them. This CDR3 has 13 amino acids. CDR3 sequence: CSVEQQRSYGYTF. The CDR3, as DNA: TGCAGCGTTGAGCAACAGCGGAGCTATGGCTACACCTTC.

The chain is built from TRBV3-1 and TRBJ1-1; 12 bases are a match to TRBD1. V shed 3 bases, J shed 1 base, and the junction held 6 bases outside the gene matches. From germline, CDR1 is LGHDT and CDR2 YNNKEL (reference sequence). The CDR3 length is 17 residues. The chain's CDR3 is CASSQRGQGARNTEAFF. In DNA, the CDR3 is TGTGCCAGCAGCCAGAGGGGACAGGGGGCACGGAACACTGAAGCTTTCTTT.

The rearrangement uses TRBV5-1 and TRBJ1-5; TRBD1 aligns across 11 bases. The CDR3 is 18 amino acids. V was clipped by 4 bases and J by 4 bases; unmatched bases: 13. The V gene's germline CDR1 is SGHRS and CDR2 YFSETQ. In DNA form, the CDR3 reads TGCGCCAGCAGCCTTAGACCGATAGGACAGGGGGCGAATCAGCCCCAGCATTTT. Translating it yields CASSLRPIGQGANQPQHF.

The V call is TRBV27, the J call TRBJ2-1, with 8 positions matching TRBD2. Germline V lookup: CDR1 MNHEY, CDR2 SMNVEV (reference sequence). V lost 1 base, J lost 2 bases, and 4 bases stayed unmatched. The CDR3 totals 16 residues. The CDR3 region has the DNA TGTGCCAGCAGTTTATGGTTTAGCGGGACCTACAATGAGCAGTTCTTC. Translation: CASSLWFSGTYNEQFF.

This clonotype was seen repeatedly, ten times or more. This rearrangement joins TRBV4-1 to TRBJ2-1, with TRBD1 matching over 7 bases. The CDR3 extends over 18 amino acids. V lost 0 bases, J lost 0 bases, and 8 bases stayed unmatched. Germline lookup yields CDR1 MGHRA and CDR2 YSYEKL. Here the CDR3 reads CASSQEPGQATSYNEQFF. CDR3 sequence (DNA): TGCGCCAGCAGCCAAGAGCCAGGACAGGCAACCTCCTACAATGAGCAGTTCTTC.

The chain combines TRBV7-2 with TRBJ2-4; D is possibly TRBD1 (6 bases). V was trimmed by 3 bases and J by 0 bases, leaving 12 bases between them. Germline assignment: CDR1 SGHTA and CDR2 FQGNSA. This CDR3 region has 16 residues. In DNA form, the CDR3 reads TGTGCCAGCAGCTTGGGGGCTTACTTAGCCAAAAACATTCAGTACTTC. Translation gives CASSLGAYLAKNIQYF.

V and J are TRBV19 and TRBJ2-7; maybe TRBD2 (6 bases). This CDR3 has 12 residues. The germline gives CDR1 LNHDA, CDR2 SQIVND (reference sequence). The ends were cut back, 3 bases at V and 6 bases at J, with 9 bases in the middle. The CDR3 sequence: CASSIGGREQYF. In nucleotides, the CDR3 is TGTGCCAGTAGTATCGGAGGGCGCGAGCAGTACTTC.

This clonotype has ten or more counts. V gene TRBV12-3 or TRBV12-4 combines with J gene TRBJ2-5; D could derive from TRBD1 or TRBD2 (5 bases each). The CDR3 sequence is 14 residues long. V lost 2 bases, J lost 4 bases, and 11 bases lay in between. For the CDR3, the DNA is TGTGCCAGCAGTTTACGGGGCGACCGAGAGACCCAGTACTTC. Protein product: CASSLRGDRETQYF.

This clonotype came up many times. V and J are TRBV27 and TRBJ2-7; TRBD2 might be the D (6 bases). The CDR3 spans 15 residues. The germline V and J ends were trimmed by 0 bases and 3 bases, with 12 bases remaining between them. From germline, CDR1 is MNHEY and CDR2 SMNVEV (reference sequence). CDR3 DNA sequence: TGTGCCAGCAGTTTATCGGAGGGTCGGTACTACGAGCAGTACTTC. Amino acids: CASSLSEGRYYEQYF.

In this sample, this clonotype turned up many times. The rearrangement links TRBV5-5 to TRBJ2-3; D gene ambiguous. The germline gives CDR1 SGHKS, CDR2 YYEKEE (reference sequence). V lost 0 bases to trimming and J lost 1 base, with 12 bases between them. This CDR3 comprises 16 residues. CDR3 DNA: TGTGCCAGCAGCTTGGTCAATCTGGTGGGCACAGATACGCAGTATTTT. Translation gives CASSLVNLVGTDTQYF. The whole variable domain, filled in from reference TRBV5-5 and TRBJ2-3, reads DAGVTQSPTHLIKTRGQQVTLRCSPISGHKSVSWYQQVLGQGPQFIFQYYEKEERGRGNFPDRFSARQFPNYSSELNVNALLLGDSALYLCASSLVNLVGTDTQYFGPGTRLTVL.